This is a list of T cell receptor beta chains from one sample in a study of identical twins. TCRdb itself ran the 5' RACE reads through MiXCR, one entry per CDR3 protein. This table has around 530,000 distinct CDR3 sequences, roughly 15% appearing once. A further study also used this sample, focusing on yellow fever vaccine responses in identical twins.

The material sequenced was CD4+ T cells sorted from blood. These receptors were taken from a woman aged 18-35 years in good health. Each CDR3 is given without its conserved first and last residue.

>TRBJ2-6|TRBV5-1
ASSLEGTGANVLT
>TRBJ1-4|TRBV4-1
ASSQALGEKLF
>TRBJ2-2|TRBV4-2
ASSQGTGRDTGELF
>TRBJ1-6|TRBV6-1
ASRSNRNTYNSPLH
>TRBJ2-5|TRBV3-1
ASSQFTTQETQY
>TRBJ1-2|TRBV12-3/TRBV12-4
ASSPGRVYGYT
>TRBJ1-1|TRBV9
ASSVGQINTEAF
>TRBJ2-7|TRBV12-3/TRBV12-4
ASARTAYEQY
>TRBJ2-2|TRBV12-3/TRBV12-4
ASIWGPGELF
>TRBJ2-3|TRBV27
ASISGGAGDTQY
>TRBJ2-7|TRBV20-1
SARTSSYEQY
>TRBJ1-2|TRBV12-3/TRBV12-4
ASSPQGARYGYT
>TRBJ1-2|TRBV12-3/TRBV12-4
ASSWALQGNYGYT
>TRBJ1-1|TRBV12-5
ASVPREVGTEAF
>TRBJ1-1|TRBV4-1
ASSHGILGTDSEAF
>TRBJ1-2|TRBV2
ASSEDRLANYGYT